These T cell receptor beta chains were read from a single sample in a study of cytomegalovirus exposure and HLA in healthy donors. TCRdb's table, derived via immunoSEQ multiplex PCR, lists solely in-frame clones and lacks some. The sample consists of approximately 190,000 clones, over 80% of them appearing once. Sample: PBMCs. The receptors here all came from a man in his forties in good health and CMV-seropositive. Each CDR3 is given with its conserved first and last residue. Fields, in order: J gene, V gene, CDR3 protein.

>TRBJ1-1|TRBV10-3
CAISGGLGGNTEAFF
>TRBJ2-1|TRBV4-1
CASSQRGQGHEQFF
>TRBJ2-7|TRBV7-9
CASSLNTGVEQYF
>NA|TRBV7-3
CASSLTFSPDYEQYF
>TRBJ1-1|TRBV7-8
CASSYRNTEAFF
>TRBJ1-1|TRBV2
CASSPTGRAEAFF
>TRBJ2-5|TRBV5-4
CASSPSGGVQETQYF
>TRBJ1-5|TRBV5-6
CASSSQGAPEPQHF
>TRBJ2-3|TRBV4-3
CASSQTQGNTDTQYF
>TRBJ2-7|TRBV5-1
CASSLGPQGVYEQYF
>TRBJ1-3|TRBV18
CASSSLTTSQTKSSGNTIYF
>TRBJ2-5|TRBV7-2
CASSFLAGPKGETQYF
>TRBJ1-5|TRBV21-1
CASSKENRYQSNQPQHF
>TRBJ2-5|TRBV14
CASSFSQQGTQYF
>TRBJ2-4|TRBV9
CASSVEGDNDIQYF
>TRBJ2-7|TRBV19
CASTGQGIYEQYF
>NA|TRBV6-1
CASSVATGGSYEQYF
>TRBJ1-1|TRBV7-2
CASSLDGRQGSTEAFF
>TRBJ1-4|TRBV19
CASSLATGREKLFF
>TRBJ1-4|TRBV7-8
CASSYTGGEKLFF
>TRBJ1-1|TRBV29-1
CSATLITISGGGNTEAFF
>TRBJ2-7|TRBV10-1
CASSEGTGAYEQYF
>TRBJ2-1|TRBV6-5
CASSYSGGGWEQFF
>TRBJ1-2|TRBV4-3
CASSQDWQGIDGYTF
>TRBJ1-1|TRBV5-1
CASSSNPGTEAFF
>TRBJ2-4|TRBV5-6
CASSLLADLAKNIQYF
>TRBJ2-5|TRBV6-5
CASSWGGAAETQYF
>TRBJ1-3|TRBV25-1
CASSESPGGPGNTIYF
>TRBJ1-1|TRBV15
CATSRRTGVTEAFF
>TRBJ1-1|TRBV6-5
CASWDRGLSTEAFF
>TRBJ1-1|TRBV23-1
CASSQPPGVNTEAFF
>TRBJ2-3|TRBV5-4
CASSLAMGADTQYF
>TRBJ2-1|TRBV7-2
CASSAASGGAYEQFF
>TRBJ2-1|TRBV11-3
CASSLSQGYEQFF
>TRBJ2-3|TRBV5-8
CASSLGGQGSDTQYF